This T cell receptor beta chain was captured in a study of blood T cell repertoires in COVID-19. On the study more broadly: In each case, the material was cDNA or gDNA derived from T cells, B-cell-depleted T cells, or PBMCs.

After removal of 3 bases from V and 0 bases from J, the junction contained 1 base not matched to a gene. The CDR3 contains 14 residues. The germline gives CDR1 SQVTM, CDR2 ANQGSEA. Sequencing was performed with immunoSEQ multiplex PCR; in TCRdb, only in-frame clones are kept and a portion is missing. The table includes around 210,000 clones, 70% to 90% detected once. The sample consisted of PBMCs or T cells enriched from blood (not recorded which). V is TRBV29-1 and J is TRBJ1-4, with TRBD1 identical over 7 bases. This TCR was sampled from a woman younger than 35 who had recovered from COVID-19. The CDR3: CSVDQGATNEKLFF. The DNA for the CDR3 is TGCAGCGTTGATCAGGGGGCAACTAATGAAAAACTGTTTTTT.